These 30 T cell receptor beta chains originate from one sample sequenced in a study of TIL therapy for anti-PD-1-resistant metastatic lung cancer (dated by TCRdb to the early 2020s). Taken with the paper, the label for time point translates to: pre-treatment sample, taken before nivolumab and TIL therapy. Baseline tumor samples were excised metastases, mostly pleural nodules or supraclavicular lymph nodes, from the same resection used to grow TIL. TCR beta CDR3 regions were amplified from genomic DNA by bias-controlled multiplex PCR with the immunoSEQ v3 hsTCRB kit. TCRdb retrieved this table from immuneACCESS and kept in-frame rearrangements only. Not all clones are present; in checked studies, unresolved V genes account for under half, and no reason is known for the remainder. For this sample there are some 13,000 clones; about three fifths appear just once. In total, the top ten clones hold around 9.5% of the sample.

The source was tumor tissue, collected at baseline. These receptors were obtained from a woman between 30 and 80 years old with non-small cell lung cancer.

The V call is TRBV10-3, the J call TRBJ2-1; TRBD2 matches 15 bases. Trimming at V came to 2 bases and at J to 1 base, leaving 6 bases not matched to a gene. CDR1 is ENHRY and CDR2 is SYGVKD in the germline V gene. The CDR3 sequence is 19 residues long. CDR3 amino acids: CAISEPTGTSGGSYNEQFF. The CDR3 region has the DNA TGTGCCATCAGTGAGCCAACCGGGACTAGCGGGGGGTCCTACAATGAGCAGTTCTTC.

The CDR3 bases are TGTGCCAGCAGCGTAGTAAGCGGGGAGCTGTTTTTT. Amino acid sequence: CASSVVSGELFF. This chain connects TRBV9 to TRBJ2-2; D not resolved. CDR3 length equals 12 residues. The germline gives CDR1 SGDLS, CDR2 YYNGEE. The V and J ends lost 0 bases and 7 bases respectively, with 4 bases between them.

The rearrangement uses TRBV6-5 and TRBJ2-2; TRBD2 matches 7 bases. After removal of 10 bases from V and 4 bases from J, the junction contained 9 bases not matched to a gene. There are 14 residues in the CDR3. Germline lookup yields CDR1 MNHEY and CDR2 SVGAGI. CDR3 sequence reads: CATRRPGGTGELFF. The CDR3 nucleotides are TGTGCCACCCGGCGGCCGGGGGGCACCGGGGAGCTGTTTTTT.

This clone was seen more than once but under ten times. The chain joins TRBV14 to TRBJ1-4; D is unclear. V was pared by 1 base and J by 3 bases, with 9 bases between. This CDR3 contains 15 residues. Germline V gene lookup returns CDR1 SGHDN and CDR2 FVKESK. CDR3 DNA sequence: TGTGCCAGCAGCCAAGCTGGGTCGTCTAATGAAAAACTGTTTTTT. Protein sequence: CASSQAGSSNEKLFF.

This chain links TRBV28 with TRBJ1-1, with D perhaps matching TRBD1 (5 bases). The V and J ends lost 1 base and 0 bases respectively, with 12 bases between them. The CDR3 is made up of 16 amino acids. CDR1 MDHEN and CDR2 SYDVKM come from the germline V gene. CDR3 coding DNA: TGTGCCAGCAGTTTATACCTGGGGACCATGAACACTGAAGCTTTCTTT. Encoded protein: CASSLYLGTMNTEAFF.

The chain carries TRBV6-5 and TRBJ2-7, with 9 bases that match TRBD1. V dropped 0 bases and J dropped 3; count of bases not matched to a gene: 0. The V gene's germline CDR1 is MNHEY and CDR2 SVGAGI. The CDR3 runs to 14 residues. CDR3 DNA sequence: TGTGCCAGCAGTTACTCGACAGGGGGCTACGAGCAGTACTTC. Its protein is CASSYSTGGYEQYF.

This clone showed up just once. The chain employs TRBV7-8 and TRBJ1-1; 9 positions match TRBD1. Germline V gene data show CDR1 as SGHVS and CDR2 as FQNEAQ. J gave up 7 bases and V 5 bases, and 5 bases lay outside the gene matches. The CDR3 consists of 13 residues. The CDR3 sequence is CASSQQGAGEAFF. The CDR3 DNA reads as TGTGCCAGCAGCCAACAGGGGGCGGGTGAAGCTTTCTTT.

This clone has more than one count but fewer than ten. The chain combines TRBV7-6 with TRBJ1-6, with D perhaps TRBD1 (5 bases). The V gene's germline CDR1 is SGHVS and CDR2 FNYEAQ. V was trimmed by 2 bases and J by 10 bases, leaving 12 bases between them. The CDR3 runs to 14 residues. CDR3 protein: CASSLKGVVSPLHF. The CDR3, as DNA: TGTGCCAGCAGCTTAAAAGGGGTTGTCTCACCCCTCCACTTT.

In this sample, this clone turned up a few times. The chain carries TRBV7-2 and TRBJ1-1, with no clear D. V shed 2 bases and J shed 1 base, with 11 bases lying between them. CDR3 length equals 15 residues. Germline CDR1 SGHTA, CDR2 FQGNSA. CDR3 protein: CASSLSSARNTEAFF. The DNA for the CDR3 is TGTGCCAGCAGCTTAAGTTCCGCGCGGAACACTGAAGCTTTCTTT.

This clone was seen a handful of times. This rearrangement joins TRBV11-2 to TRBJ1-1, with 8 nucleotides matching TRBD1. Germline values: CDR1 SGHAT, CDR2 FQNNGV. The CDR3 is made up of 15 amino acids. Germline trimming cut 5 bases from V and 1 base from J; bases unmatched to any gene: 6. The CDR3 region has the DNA TGTGCCAGCAGCCCCCGACAGGGGTCGAACACTGAAGCTTTCTTT. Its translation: CASSPRQGSNTEAFF.

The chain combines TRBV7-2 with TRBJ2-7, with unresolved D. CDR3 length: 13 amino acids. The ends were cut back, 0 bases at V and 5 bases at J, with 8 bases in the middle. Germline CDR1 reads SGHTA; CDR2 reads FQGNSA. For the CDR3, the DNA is TGTGCCAGCAGCTTAGCCAGCGAGGACGAGCAGTACTTC. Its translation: CASSLASEDEQYF.

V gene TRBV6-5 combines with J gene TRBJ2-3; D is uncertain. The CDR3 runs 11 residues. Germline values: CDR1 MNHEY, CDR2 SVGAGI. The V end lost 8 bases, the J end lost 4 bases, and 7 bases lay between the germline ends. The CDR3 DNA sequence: TGTGCCAGCGGGCGAGCAGATACGCAGTATTTT. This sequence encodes CASGRADTQYF.

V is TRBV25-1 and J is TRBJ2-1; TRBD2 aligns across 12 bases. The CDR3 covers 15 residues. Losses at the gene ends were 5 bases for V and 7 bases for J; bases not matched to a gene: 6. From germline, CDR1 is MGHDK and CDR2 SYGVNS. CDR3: CASSPTSGRSNEQFF. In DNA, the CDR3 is TGTGCCAGCAGTCCGACTAGCGGGAGATCGAATGAGCAGTTCTTC.

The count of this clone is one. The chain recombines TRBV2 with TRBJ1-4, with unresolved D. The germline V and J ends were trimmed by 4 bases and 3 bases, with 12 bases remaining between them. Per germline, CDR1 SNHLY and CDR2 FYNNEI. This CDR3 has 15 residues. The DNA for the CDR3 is TGTGCCAGCAGTGCCGATGCCGGGTCTAATGAAAAACTGTTTTTT. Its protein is CASSADAGSNEKLFF.

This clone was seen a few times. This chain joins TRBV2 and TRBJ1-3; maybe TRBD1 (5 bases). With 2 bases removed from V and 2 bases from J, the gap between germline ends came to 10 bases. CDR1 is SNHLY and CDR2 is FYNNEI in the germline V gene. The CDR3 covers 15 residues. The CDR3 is CASSESWGAGNTIYF. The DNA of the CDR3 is TGTGCCAGCAGTGAATCATGGGGGGCTGGAAACACCATATATTTT. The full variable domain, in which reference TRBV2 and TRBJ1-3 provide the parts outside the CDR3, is EPEVTQTPSHQVTQMGQEVILRCVPISNHLYFYWYRQILGQKVEFLVSFYNNEISEKSEIFDDQFSVERPDGSNFTLKIRSTKLEDSAMYFCASSESWGAGNTIYFGEGSWLTVV.

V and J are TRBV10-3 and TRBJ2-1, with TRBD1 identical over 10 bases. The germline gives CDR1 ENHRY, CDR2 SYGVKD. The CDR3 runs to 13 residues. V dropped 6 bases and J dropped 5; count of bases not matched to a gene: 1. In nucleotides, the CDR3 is TGTGCCATCAGGGACAGGGGGGACAATGAGCAGTTCTTC. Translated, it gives CAIRDRGDNEQFF.

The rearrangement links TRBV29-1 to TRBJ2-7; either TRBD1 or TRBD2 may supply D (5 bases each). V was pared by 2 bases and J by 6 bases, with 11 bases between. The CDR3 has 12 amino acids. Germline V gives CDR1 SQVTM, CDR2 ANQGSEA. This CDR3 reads CSVEMGEGEQYF. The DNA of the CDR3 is TGCAGCGTTGAAATGGGGGAAGGCGAGCAGTACTTC.

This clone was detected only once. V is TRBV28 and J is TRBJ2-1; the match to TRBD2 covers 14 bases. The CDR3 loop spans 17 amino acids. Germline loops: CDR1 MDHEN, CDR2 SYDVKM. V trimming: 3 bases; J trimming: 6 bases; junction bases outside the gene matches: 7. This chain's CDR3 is CASSFKGGLAGVNEQFF. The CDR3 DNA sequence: TGTGCCAGCAGTTTTAAGGGGGGACTAGCGGGAGTCAATGAGCAGTTCTTC.

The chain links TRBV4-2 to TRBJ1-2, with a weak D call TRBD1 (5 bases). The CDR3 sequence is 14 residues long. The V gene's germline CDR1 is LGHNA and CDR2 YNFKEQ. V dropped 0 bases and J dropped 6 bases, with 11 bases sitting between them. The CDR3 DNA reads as TGTGCCAGCAGCCAAGACAAGGGGATCCATGGCTACACCTTC. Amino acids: CASSQDKGIHGYTF.

CDR3 sequence (DNA): TGTGCCAGCAGCTCGAACCCCAATAGCGGGAGCTCGGCCGGGGAGCTGTTTTTT. Translated, it gives CASSSNPNSGSSAGELFF. The chain is built from TRBV12-1 and TRBJ2-2; TRBD2 was called by the table and not checked on the DNA. TRBV12-1 is marked as a pseudogene. The CDR3 is 18 amino acids.

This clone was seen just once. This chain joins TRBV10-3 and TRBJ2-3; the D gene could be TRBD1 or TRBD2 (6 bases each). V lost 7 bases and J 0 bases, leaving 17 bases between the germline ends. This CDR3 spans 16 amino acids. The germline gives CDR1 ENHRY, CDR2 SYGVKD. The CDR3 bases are TGTGCCATCACCCAAGAGGGGGACTTAAGCACAGATACGCAGTATTTT. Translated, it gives CAITQEGDLSTDTQYF.

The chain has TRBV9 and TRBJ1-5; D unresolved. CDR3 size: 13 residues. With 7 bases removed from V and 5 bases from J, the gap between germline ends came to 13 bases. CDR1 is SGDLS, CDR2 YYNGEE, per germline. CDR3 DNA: TGTGCCAGCTCCACGGGGTCCCATCAGCCCCAGCATTTT. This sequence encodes CASSTGSHQPQHF.

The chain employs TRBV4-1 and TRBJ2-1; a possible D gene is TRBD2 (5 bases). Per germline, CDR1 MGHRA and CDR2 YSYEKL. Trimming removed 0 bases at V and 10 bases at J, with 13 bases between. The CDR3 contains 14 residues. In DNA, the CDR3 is TGCGCCAGCAGCCAAGAAACGGGGAGAGAAGAGCAGTTCTTC. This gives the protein CASSQETGREEQFF.

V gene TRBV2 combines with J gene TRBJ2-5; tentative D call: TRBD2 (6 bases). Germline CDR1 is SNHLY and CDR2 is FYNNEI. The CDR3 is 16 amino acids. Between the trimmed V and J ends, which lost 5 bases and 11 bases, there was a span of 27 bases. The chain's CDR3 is CASSSGPPERGWEQYF. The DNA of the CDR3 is TGTGCCAGCAGTTCCGGGCCCCCAGAACGGGGGTGGGAGCAGTACTTC.

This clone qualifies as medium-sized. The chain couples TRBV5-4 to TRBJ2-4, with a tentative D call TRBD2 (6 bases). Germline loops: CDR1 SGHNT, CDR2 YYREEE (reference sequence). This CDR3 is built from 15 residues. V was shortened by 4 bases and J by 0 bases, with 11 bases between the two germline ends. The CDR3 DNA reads TGTGCCAGCAGCGGGCGGGATTCAGCCAAAAACATTCAGTACTTC. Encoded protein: CASSGRDSAKNIQYF.

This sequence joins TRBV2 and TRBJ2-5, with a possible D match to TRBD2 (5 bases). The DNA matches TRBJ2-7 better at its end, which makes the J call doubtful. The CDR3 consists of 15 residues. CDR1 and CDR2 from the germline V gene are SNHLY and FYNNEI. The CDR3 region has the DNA TGTGCCAGCAGTACGCCCCTGGGGAGCTCCTACGAGCAGTACTTC. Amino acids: CASSTPLGSSYEQYF.

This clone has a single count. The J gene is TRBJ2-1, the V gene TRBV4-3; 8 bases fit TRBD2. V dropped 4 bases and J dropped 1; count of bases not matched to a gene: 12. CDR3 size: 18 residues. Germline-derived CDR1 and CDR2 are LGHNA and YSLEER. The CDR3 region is CASSPQQRGLLSYNEQFF. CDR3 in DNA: TGCGCCAGCAGCCCCCAGCAGCGGGGGTTACTATCCTACAATGAGCAGTTCTTC.

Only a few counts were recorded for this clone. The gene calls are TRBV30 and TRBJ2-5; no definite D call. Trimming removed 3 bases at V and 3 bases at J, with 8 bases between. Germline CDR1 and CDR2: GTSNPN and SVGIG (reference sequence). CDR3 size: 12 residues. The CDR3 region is CAWSLSEETQYF. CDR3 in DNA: TGTGCCTGGAGCCTATCTGAAGAGACCCAGTACTTC.

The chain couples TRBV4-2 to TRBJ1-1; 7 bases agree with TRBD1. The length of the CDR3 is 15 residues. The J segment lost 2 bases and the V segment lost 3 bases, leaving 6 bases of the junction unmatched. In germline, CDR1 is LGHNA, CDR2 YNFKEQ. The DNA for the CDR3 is TGTGCCAGCAGCCATGTTTACAGGGGAAACACTGAAGCTTTCTTT. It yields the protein CASSHVYRGNTEAFF.

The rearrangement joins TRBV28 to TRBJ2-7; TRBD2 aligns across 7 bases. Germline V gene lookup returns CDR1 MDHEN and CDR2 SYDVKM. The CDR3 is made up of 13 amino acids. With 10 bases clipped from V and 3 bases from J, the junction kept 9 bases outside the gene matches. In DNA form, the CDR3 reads TGTGCCACCGATCGCCCGGGGGGCTACGAGCAGTACTTC. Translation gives CATDRPGGYEQYF.